Described below is a single T cell receptor beta chain sequence and its context. The CDR3 sequence is 16 residues long. The V gene end was trimmed by 7 bases and the J gene end by 0 bases; junction bases not matched to a gene: 11. Germline V gives CDR1 SGHNT, CDR2 YYREEE (reference sequence). TCRdb analysed the 5' RACE reads with MiXCR anew, one entry per CDR3 protein. Of some 60,000 distinct CDR3 sequences in the sample, about 31% were seen once. V is TRBV5-4 and J is TRBJ2-3, with TRBD2 identical over 7 bases. The receptor comes from a female donor with breast cancer. The specimen was tumor-infiltrating naive CD4+ T cells sorted from the breast tumor. As for subset: naive CD4+ T cells, CD4+CD45RA+CD25-. The CDR3 DNA is TGTGCCAGCCGTCGGTTAGGAGCGGGAAGCACAGATACGCAGTATTTT. Translating gives CASRRLGAGSTDTQYF. The full variable domain, with the rest looked up from reference TRBV5-4 and TRBJ2-3, is ETGVTQSPTHLIKTRGQQVTLRCSSQSGHNTVSWYQQALGQGPQFIFQYYREEENGRGNFPPRFSGLQFPNYSSELNVNALELDDSALYLCASRRLGAGSTDTQYFGPGTRLTVL.